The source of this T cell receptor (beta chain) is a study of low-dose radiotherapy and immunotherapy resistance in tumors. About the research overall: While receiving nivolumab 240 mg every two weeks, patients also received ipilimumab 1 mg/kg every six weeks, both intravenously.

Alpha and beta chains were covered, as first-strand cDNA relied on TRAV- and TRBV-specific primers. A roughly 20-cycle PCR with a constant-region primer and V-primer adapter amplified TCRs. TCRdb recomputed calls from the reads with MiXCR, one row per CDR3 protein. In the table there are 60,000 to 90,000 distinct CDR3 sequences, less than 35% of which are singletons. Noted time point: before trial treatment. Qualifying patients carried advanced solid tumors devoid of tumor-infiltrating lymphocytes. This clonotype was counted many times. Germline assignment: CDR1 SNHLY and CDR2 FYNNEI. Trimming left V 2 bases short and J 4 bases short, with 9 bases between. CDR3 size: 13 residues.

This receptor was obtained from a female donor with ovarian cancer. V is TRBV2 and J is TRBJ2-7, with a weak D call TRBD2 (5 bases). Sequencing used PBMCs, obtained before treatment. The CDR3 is CASSESRGYEQYF. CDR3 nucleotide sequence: TGTGCCAGCAGTGAATCCCGGGGTTACGAGCAGTACTTC.